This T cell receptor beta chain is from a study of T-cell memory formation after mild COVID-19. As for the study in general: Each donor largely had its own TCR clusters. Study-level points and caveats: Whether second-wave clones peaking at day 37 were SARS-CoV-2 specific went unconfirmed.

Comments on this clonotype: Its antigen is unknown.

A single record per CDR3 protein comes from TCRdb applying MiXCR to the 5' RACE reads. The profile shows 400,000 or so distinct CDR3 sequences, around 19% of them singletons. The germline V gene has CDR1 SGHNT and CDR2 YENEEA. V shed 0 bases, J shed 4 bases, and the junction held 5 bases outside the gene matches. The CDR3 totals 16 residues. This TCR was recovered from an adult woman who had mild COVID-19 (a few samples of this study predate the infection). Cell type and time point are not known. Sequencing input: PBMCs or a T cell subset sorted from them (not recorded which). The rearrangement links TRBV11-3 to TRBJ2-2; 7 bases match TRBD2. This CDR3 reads CASSLEGGPSTGELFF. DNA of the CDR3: TGTGCCAGCAGCTTAGAGGGAGGGCCGAGCACCGGGGAGCTGTTTTTT.